This T cell receptor (beta chain) was recorded in a study of blood T cell repertoires in COVID-19. Study summary: The United States, Italy and Spain supplied acute and convalescent COVID-19 samples.

The study drew participants aged roughly 18 to 95 years from 20 to 30 US areas. Recovery meant two consecutive negative NP/OP PCR tests, professional clearance, or resolved symptoms. Trimming pared 5 bases from V and 6 bases from J, leaving 14 bases between. CDR1 SGHTA and CDR2 FQGNSA come from the germline V gene. CDR3 length: 14 residues. As processed by the authors: Quantification of nucleated cells was approximated via reference gene primer amplification. Assay: immunoSEQ multiplex PCR; the TCRdb copy retains only in-frame clones and omits some. V, J and clone size are taken as reported in that table, and D and trimming were inferred from the DNA itself. This sample has around 200,000 clones, with around 85% found just once.

The source of this sequence is a man aged 35 to 55 who had recovered from COVID-19. The chain couples TRBV7-2 to TRBJ1-5; D is perhaps TRBD1 (5 bases). Sequenced sample: PBMCs or T cells enriched from blood (not recorded which). In DNA form, the CDR3 reads TGTGCCAGCAGCACCCAGGGTTCGCCTCAGCCCCAGCATTTT. Protein sequence: CASSTQGSPQPQHF.